This TCR beta chain derives from a study of blood T cell repertoires in COVID-19. Study-level information: COVID-19 samples collected from the United States, Italy and Spain covered acute and convalescent phases. Sources were T cells, B-cell-depleted T cells, or PBMCs; the material itself was cDNA or gDNA.

V shed 1 base, J shed 12 bases, and the junction held 3 bases outside the gene matches. The CDR3 length is 13 residues. The V gene's germline CDR1 is MNHNS and CDR2 SASEGT. Sequencing was performed with immunoSEQ multiplex PCR; in TCRdb, only in-frame clones are kept and a portion is missing. The data contain 200,000 to 250,000 clones, 70% to 90% of them singletons. This chain joins TRBV6-1 and TRBJ2-1; 10 nucleotides line up with TRBD1. This receptor was taken from a man aged 35 to 55 with acute or convalescent COVID-19. The sequenced sample consisted of peripheral blood. CDR3 amino acids: CASSEERTGGQFF. CDR3 in DNA: TGTGCCAGCAGTGAAGAGAGGACAGGGGGGCAGTTCTTC.